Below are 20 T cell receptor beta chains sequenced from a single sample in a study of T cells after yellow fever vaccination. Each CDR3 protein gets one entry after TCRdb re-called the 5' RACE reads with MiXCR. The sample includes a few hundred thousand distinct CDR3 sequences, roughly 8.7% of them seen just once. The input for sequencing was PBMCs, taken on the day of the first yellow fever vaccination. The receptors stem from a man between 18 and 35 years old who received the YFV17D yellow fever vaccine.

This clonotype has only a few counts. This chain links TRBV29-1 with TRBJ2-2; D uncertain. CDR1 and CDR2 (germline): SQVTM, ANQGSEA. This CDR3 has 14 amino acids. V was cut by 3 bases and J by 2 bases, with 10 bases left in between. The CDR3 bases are TGCAGCGTTGAGAGGACGGTTAACACCGGGGAGCTGTTTTTT. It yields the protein CSVERTVNTGELFF.

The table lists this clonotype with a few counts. The CDR3 here is CASSPGFLGANVLTF. The CDR3 DNA follows: TGTGCCAGCAGCCCAGGGTTTCTAGGGGCCAACGTCCTGACTTTC. The rearrangement joins TRBV7-2 to TRBJ2-6, with a tentative D call TRBD1 (5 bases). The V and J ends lost 5 bases and 4 bases respectively, with 12 bases between them. Germline assignment: CDR1 SGHTA and CDR2 FQGNSA. This CDR3 has 15 amino acids.

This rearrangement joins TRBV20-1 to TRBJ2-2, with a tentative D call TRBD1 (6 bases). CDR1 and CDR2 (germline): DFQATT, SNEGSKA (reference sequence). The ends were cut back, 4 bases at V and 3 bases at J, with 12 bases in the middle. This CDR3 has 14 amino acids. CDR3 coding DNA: TGCAGTGCTATCCGGGACACCGACACCGGGGAGCTGTTTTTT. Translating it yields CSAIRDTDTGELFF.

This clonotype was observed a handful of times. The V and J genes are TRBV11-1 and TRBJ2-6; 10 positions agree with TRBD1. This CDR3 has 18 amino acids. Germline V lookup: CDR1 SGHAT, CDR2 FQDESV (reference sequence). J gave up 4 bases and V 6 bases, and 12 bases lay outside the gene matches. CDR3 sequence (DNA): TGTGCCAGCAGTCCCCAGGCGGGACAGGGGATAGGGGCCAACGTCCTGACTTTC. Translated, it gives CASSPQAGQGIGANVLTF.

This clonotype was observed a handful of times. The CDR3 protein is CSARDAGGASDTQYF. DNA of the CDR3: TGCAGTGCTAGAGATGCGGGGGGGGCGTCAGATACGCAGTATTTT. The gene calls are TRBV20-1 and TRBJ2-3, with TRBD2 matching over 9 bases. This CDR3 has 15 amino acids. Germline V lookup: CDR1 DFQATT, CDR2 SNEGSKA (reference sequence). Trimming at V came to 0 bases and at J to 4 bases, leaving 5 bases not matched to a gene.

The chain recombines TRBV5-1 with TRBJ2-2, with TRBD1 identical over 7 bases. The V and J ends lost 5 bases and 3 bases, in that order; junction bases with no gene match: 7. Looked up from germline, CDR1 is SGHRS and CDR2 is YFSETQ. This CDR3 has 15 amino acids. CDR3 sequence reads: CASSRQGLDTGELFF. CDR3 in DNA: TGCGCCAGCAGTCGACAGGGTCTGGACACCGGGGAGCTGTTTTTT.

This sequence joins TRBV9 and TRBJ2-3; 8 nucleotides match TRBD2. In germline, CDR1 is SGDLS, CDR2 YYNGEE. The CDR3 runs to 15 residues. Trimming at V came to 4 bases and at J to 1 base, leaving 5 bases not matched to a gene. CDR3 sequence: CASSTSTSGTDTQYF. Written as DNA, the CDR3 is TGTGCCAGCAGCACTTCGACTAGCGGCACAGATACGCAGTATTTT.

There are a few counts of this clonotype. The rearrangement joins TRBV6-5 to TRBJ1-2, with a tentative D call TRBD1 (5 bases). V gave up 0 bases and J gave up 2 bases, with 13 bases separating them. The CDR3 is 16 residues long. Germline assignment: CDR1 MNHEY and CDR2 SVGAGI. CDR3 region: CASSYSGDLANYGYTF. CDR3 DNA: TGTGCCAGCAGTTACTCAGGGGATTTGGCCAACTATGGCTACACCTTC.

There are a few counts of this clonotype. CDR3 in amino acids: CSARPSPTGLVEQFF. The CDR3 nucleotides are TGCAGTGCTAGACCGTCCCCGACAGGGTTAGTGGAGCAGTTCTTC. V is TRBV20-1 and J is TRBJ2-1, with TRBD1 identical over 7 bases. Germline V lookup: CDR1 DFQATT, CDR2 SNEGSKA (reference sequence). Unmatched junction bases numbered 14, after V lost 2 bases and J lost 10 bases. The CDR3 length is 15 residues.

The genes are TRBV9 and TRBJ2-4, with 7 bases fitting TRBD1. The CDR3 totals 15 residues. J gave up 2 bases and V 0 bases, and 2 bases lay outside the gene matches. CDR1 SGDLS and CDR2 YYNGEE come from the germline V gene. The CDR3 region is CASSVGDSSKNIQYF. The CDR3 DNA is TGTGCCAGCAGCGTAGGGGACAGCTCCAAAAACATTCAGTACTTC.

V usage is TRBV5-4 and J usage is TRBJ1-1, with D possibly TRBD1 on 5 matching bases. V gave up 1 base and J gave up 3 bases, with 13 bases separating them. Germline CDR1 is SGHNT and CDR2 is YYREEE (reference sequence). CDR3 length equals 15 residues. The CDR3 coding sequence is TGTGCCAGCAGCTTGTCGGCAGGAGGGGACACTGAAGCTTTCTTT. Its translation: CASSLSAGGDTEAFF.

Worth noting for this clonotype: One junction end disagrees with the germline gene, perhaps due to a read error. The CDR3 protein is CATSQRETRVYEQYF. CDR3 bases: TGTGCCACCAGCCAAAGGGAGACTCGTGTCTACGAGCAGTACTTC. This chain links TRBV3-1 with TRBJ2-7; D is perhaps TRBD2 (5 bases). The CDR3 is made up of 15 amino acids. Per the germline V gene, CDR1 is LGHDT and CDR2 is YNNKEL (reference sequence).

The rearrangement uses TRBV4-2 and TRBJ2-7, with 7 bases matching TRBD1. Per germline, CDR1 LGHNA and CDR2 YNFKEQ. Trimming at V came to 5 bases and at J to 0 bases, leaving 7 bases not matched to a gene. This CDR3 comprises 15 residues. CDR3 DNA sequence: TGTGCCAGCAGCACCAGGGACAGCAGCTCCTACGAGCAGTACTTC. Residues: CASSTRDSSSYEQYF.

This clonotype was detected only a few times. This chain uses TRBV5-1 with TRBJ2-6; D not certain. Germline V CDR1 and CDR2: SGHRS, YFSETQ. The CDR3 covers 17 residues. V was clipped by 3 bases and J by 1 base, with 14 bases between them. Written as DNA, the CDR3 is TGCGCCAGCAGCTCACTACCTGTTCTATCTGGGGCCAACGTCCTGACTTTC. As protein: CASSSLPVLSGANVLTF.

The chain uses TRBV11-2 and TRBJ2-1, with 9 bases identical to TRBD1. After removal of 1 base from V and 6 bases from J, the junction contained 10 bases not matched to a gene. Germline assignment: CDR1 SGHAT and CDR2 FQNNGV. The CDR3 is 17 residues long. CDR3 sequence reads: CASSLGPGQGSFNEQFF. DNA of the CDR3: TGTGCCAGCAGCTTAGGACCGGGACAGGGATCTTTCAATGAGCAGTTCTTC.

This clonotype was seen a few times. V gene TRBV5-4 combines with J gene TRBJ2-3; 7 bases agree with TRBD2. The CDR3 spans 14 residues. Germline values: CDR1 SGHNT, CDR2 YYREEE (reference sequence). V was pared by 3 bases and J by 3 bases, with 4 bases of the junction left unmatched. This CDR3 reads CASSWLGGTDTQYF. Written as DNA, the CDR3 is TGTGCCAGCAGCTGGCTGGGGGGGACAGATACGCAGTATTTT.

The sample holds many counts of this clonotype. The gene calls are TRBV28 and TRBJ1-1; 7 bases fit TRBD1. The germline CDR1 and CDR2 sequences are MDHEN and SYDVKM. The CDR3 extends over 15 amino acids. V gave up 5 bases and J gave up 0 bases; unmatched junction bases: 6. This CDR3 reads CASSVGTAMNTEAFF. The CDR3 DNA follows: TGTGCCAGCAGTGTAGGGACAGCCATGAACACTGAAGCTTTCTTT.

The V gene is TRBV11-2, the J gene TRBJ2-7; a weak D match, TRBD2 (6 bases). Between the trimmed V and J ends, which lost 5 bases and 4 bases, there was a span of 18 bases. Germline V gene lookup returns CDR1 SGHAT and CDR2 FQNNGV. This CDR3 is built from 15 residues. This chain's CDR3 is CASSPHWGDEYEQYV. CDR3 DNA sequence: TGTGCCAGCAGCCCCCACTGGGGGGACGAGTACGAGCAGTACGTC.

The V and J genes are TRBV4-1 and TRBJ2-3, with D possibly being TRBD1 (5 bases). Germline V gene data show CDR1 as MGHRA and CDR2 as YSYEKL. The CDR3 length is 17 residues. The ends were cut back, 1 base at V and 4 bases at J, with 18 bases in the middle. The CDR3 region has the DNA TGCGCCAGCAGCCAAGTTGGGGCTACCAGTCTTCCAGATACGCAGTATTTT. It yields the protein CASSQVGATSLPDTQYF.

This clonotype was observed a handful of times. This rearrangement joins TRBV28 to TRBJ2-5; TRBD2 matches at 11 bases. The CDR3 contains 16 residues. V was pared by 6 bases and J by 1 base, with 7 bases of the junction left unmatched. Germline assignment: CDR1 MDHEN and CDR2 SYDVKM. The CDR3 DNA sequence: TGTGCCAGCAGCTCCCTTGGGACTAGCGGCCAAGAGACCCAGTACTTC. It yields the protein CASSSLGTSGQETQYF.